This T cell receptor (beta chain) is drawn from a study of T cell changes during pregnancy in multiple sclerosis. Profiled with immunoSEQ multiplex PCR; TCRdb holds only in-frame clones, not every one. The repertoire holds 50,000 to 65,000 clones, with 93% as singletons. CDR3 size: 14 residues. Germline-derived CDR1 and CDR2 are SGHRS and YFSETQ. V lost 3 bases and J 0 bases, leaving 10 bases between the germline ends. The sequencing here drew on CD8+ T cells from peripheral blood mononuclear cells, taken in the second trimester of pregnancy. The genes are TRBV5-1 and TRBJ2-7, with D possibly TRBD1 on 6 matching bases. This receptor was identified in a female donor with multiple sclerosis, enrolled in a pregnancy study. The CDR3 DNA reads TGCGCCAGCAGCTCCGAGGGGGACTCCTACGAGCAGTACTTC. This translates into CASSSEGDSYEQYF.